The T cell receptor beta chain under discussion was sequenced for a study of neurological immune-mediated disorders. Time point described: technical triplicate 3. Unsorted libraries were prepared from 2 million PBMCs held at -80 C. 5'RACE with 10-nucleotide random UMIs generated the cDNA. Per sequencing run, 15-18 subjects together gave over 190 million TCR-beta sequences. Via MiXCR, TCRdb re-called the 5' RACE reads, giving one row per CDR3 protein. The profile shows nearly 45,000 distinct CDR3 sequences, 20% to 25% of them singletons. This CDR3 is 13 amino acids long. Per germline, CDR1 DFQATT and CDR2 SNEGSKA (reference sequence). The trim removed 6 bases at V and 15 bases at J, leaving 8 bases unmatched.

This chain uses TRBV20-1 with TRBJ2-1; 16 positions match TRBD2. Material: PBMCs. This receptor was taken from a man in his 60s with HTLV-1-associated myelopathy (HAM/TSP). In nucleotides, the CDR3 is TGCAGTGCCAGGGGGACTAGCGGGAGGGCCCCGTTCTTC. This encodes CSARGTSGRAPFF.